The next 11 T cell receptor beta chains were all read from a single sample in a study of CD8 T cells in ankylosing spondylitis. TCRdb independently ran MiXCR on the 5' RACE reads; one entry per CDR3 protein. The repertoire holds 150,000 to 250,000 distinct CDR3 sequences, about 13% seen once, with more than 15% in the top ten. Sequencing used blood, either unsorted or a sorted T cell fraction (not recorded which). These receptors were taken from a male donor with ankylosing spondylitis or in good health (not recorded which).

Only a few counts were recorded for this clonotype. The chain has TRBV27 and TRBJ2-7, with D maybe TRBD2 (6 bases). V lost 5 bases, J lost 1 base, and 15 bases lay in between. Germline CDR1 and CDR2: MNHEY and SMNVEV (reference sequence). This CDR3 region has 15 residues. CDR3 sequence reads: CASSLRGSGSYEQYF. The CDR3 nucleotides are TGTGCCAGCAGTCTCCGGGGGAGCGGGTCCTACGAGCAGTACTTC.

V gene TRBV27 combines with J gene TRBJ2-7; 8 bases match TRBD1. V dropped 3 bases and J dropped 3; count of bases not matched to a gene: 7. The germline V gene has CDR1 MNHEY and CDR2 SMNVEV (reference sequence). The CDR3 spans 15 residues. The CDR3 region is CASSFAGTGLYEQYF. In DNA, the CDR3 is TGTGCCAGCAGTTTCGCCGGGACAGGACTCTACGAGCAGTACTTC.

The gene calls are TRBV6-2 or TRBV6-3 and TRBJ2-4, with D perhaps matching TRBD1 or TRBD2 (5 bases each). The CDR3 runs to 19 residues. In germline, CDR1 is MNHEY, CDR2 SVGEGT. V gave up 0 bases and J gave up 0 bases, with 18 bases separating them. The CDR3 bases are TGTGCCAGCAGTTACTCGTTACAGGCAGGGACCATAGCCAAAAACATTCAGTACTTC. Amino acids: CASSYSLQAGTIAKNIQYF.

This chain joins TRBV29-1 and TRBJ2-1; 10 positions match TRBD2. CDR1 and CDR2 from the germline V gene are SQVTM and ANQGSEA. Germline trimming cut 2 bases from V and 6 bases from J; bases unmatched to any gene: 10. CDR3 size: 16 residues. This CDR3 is CSVEPPSGRGFNEQFF. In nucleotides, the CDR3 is TGCAGCGTTGAACCCCCTAGCGGGAGAGGTTTCAATGAGCAGTTCTTC.

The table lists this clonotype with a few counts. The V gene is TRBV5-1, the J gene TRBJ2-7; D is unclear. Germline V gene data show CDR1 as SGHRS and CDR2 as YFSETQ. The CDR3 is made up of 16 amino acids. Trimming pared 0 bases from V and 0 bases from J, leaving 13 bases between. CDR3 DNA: TGCGCCAGCAGCTTGGCCGACGGCGGATACTCCTACGAGCAGTACTTC. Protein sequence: CASSLADGGYSYEQYF. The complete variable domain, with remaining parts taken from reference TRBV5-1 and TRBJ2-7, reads KAGVTQTPRYLIKTRGQQVTLSCSPISGHRSVSWYQQTPGQGLQFLFEYFSETQRNKGNFPGRFSGRQFSNSRSEMNVSTLELGDSALYLCASSLADGGYSYEQYFGPGTRLTVT.

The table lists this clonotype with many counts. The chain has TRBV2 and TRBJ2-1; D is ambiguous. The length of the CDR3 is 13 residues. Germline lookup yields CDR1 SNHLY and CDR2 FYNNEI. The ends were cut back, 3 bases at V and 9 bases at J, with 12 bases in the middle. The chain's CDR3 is CASSETSKGEQFF. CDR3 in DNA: TGTGCCAGCAGTGAGACCTCAAAGGGTGAGCAGTTCTTC.

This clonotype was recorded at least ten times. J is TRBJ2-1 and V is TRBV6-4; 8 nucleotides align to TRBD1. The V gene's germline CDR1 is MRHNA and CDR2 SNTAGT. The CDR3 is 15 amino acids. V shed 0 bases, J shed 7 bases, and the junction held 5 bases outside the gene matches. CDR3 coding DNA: TGTGCCAGCAGTGACTCGGGGGACAGGTGGAATGAGCAGTTCTTC. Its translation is CASSDSGDRWNEQFF.

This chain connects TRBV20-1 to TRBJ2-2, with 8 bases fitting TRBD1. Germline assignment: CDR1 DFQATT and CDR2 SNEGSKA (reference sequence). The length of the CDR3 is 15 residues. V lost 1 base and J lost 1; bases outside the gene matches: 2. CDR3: CSARAGQGNTGELFF. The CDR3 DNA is TGCAGTGCTAGAGCCGGACAGGGGAACACCGGGGAGCTGTTTTTT.

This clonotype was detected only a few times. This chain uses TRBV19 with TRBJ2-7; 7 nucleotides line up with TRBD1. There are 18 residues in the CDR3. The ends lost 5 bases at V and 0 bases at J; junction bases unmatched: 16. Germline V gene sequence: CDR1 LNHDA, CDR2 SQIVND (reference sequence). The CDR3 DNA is TGTGCCAGTAGTGAAAAGAGCTACGGGACAGCTCGCTCCTACGAGCAGTACTTC. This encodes CASSEKSYGTARSYEQYF. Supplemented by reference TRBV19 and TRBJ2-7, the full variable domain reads DGGITQSPKYLFRKEGQNVTLSCEQNLNHDAMYWYRQDPGQGLRLIYYSQIVNDFQKGDIAEGYSVSREKKESFPLTVTSAQKNPTAFYLCASSEKSYGTARSYEQYFGPGTRLTVT.

The CDR3 sequence: CASNPTVSTSSTDYEQYF. CDR3 in DNA: TGTGCCAGCAACCCGACAGTCTCTACGAGCAGTACAGACTACGAGCAGTACTTC. The chain combines TRBV5-6 with TRBJ2-7, with D possibly matching TRBD1 (5 bases). The V end lost 6 bases, the J end lost 3 bases, and 28 bases lay between the germline ends. Germline-derived CDR1 and CDR2 are SGHDT and YYEEEE. The CDR3 contains 18 residues.

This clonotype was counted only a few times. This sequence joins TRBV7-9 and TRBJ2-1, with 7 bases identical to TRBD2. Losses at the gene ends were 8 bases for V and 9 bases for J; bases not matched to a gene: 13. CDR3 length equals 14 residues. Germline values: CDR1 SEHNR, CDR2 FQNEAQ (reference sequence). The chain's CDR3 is CASFGGVGYSEQFF. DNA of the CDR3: TGTGCCAGCTTTGGGGGGGTTGGGTATAGTGAGCAGTTCTTC.